Described below is a single T cell receptor beta chain sequence and its context. The data were taken from a study of blood T cell repertoires in COVID-19. Study-wide background: Sites across the United States, Italy and Spain contributed samples from acute and convalescent COVID-19.

V lost 2 bases and J 2 bases, leaving 8 bases between the germline ends. Germline V lookup: CDR1 MNHEY, CDR2 SMNVEV (reference sequence). The CDR3 is made up of 14 amino acids. Authors' methods: By means of reference gene primer amplification, nucleated cell counts were estimated. The data were produced by immunoSEQ multiplex PCR, yet TCRdb's version contains in-frame clones alone and is incomplete. Clone size and V and J calls were adopted from that table, with D and trimming inferred from the DNA. The table has roughly 380,000 clones, more than 75% seen once. The specimen was PBMCs or T cells enriched from blood (not recorded which). The sequence was obtained from a woman younger than 45 who had recovered from COVID-19. This rearrangement joins TRBV27 to TRBJ2-3, with no clear D. CDR3 residues: CASSLIKHTDTQYF. CDR3 nucleotide sequence: TGTGCCAGCAGTTTAATTAAACACACAGATACGCAGTATTTT.